A single TCR beta chain is shown here with its context. Its specificity is not known. The data originate from a study of T cell repertoires in cytomegalovirus infection. Study-wide background: CMV epitopes used comprised recently identified HLA-C-restricted ones and well-studied HLA-B-restricted ones. Based on public TCR beta signatures, there were indications of CMV infection and of a matching HLA type. Study findings and constraints: Using cumulative public TCR beta family frequency, the authors identified those who carried CMV together with the relevant HLA. Within the response measured ex vivo, HLA-C-restricted CMV-specific TCR beta clonotypes were dominant.

Trimming pared 7 bases from V and 4 bases from J, leaving 12 bases between. The CDR3 covers 13 residues. MiXCR, run by TCRdb on the reads, gives a single entry per CDR3 protein. This sample has roughly 68,000 distinct CDR3 sequences, with around 20% found just once. This clonotype was sampled from a human donor in good health (CMV status not recorded). Some clones in this sample may be carry-over from other donors' samples. The chain recombines TRBV12-3 or TRBV12-4 with TRBJ2-3, with D maybe TRBD2 (6 bases). Sample: CD8+ T cells from cultured PBMCs, taken from culture after CMV antigen stimulation. CDR3 bases: TGTGCCAGCAACGCGGGGTCGGCAGATACGCAGTATTTT. This encodes CASNAGSADTQYF.